The 2 T cell receptor beta chains reported below all come from one sample, sequenced in a study of T cells after yellow fever vaccination. TCRdb independently ran MiXCR on the 5' RACE reads; one entry per CDR3 protein. The sample contains 500,000 to 700,000 distinct CDR3 sequences, under 25% of which appear only once. The source was PBMCs, collected 15 days after the yellow fever booster vaccination. The receptors shown here come from a man aged 25-45 years who received the YFV17D yellow fever vaccine.

This clonotype was recorded a few times. The J gene is TRBJ1-2, the V gene TRBV9, with a weak D call TRBD1 (5 bases). CDR1 is SGDLS, CDR2 YYNGEE, per germline. The CDR3 totals 14 residues. Trimming took 0 bases from V and 6 from J, leaving 12 bases between them. As DNA, the CDR3 is TGTGCCAGCAGCGTAGCTACGGGACCCCATGGCTACACCTTC. Protein: CASSVATGPHGYTF.

The chain combines TRBV7-9 with TRBJ2-7; D perhaps matches TRBD2 (6 bases). CDR1 is SEHNR and CDR2 is FQNEAQ in the germline V gene (reference sequence). V was cut by 0 bases and J by 6 bases, with 12 bases left in between. The CDR3 is 14 amino acids. CDR3 sequence: CASSLALSGGEQYF. CDR3 in DNA: TGTGCCAGCAGCTTAGCTCTATCCGGGGGCGAGCAGTACTTC.